This T cell receptor beta chain was obtained from a study of early T cells in non-severe SARS-CoV-2 infection. Study-level background: Bulk RNA isolated from unsorted whole blood underwent sequencing; chains were not paired. Study-level results: The matching step, a VDJdb search, favored anti-spike CD8 responses and missed private and CD4 specificities.

As part of library construction, unique molecular identifiers were attached to individual cDNA molecules. TCRdb used MiXCR to reprocess the 5' RACE reads, holding one entry per CDR3 protein. The sample carries some 59,000 distinct CDR3 sequences, 7.5% to 9.5% recorded once. This CDR3 has 18 amino acids. V was pared by 3 bases and J by 4 bases, with 15 bases of the junction left unmatched. CDR1 is MGHRA, CDR2 YSYEKL, per germline. To note about this clonotype: As yet, its antigen is unknown.

The TCR sequence derives from an adult who was a healthcare worker with PCR-confirmed SARS-CoV-2 infection or an uninfected control (not recorded which). The rearrangement links TRBV4-1 to TRBJ2-7; 10 positions agree with TRBD2. Material: whole blood, obtained at baseline. CDR3 loop: CASSHLGRLAGANYEQYF. The DNA of the CDR3 is TGCGCCAGCAGCCATTTAGGCAGGCTAGCGGGGGCCAATTACGAGCAGTACTTC.